This T cell receptor beta chain originates from a study of CD8+CD57+ T cells in acquired aplastic anemia. Background on the study: An average of roughly 10 million reads for CD4+ cells was obtained from healthy donors. Study observations and caveats: Overlapping CD8+ CDR3 repertoires of patients and controls contained under 35 shared sequences.

The template for TCR beta VDJ and CDR3 sequence profiling was genomic DNA. TCRdb itself ran the reads through MiXCR, one entry per CDR3 protein. The data contain hundreds of thousands of distinct CDR3 sequences, 60% to 80% of them singletons. This clonotype was seen repeatedly, ten times or more. Antigen: not known. Sequencing used sorted CD4+, CD8+, or CD8+CD57+ T cells (not recorded which) from PBMCs. This clonotype was sampled from a human donor in good health, serving as a control.

CDR3 coding DNA: TGTGCCAGCAGCCTTAGGGTTGGGGCCGGGGAGACCCAGTACTTC. Its protein is CASSLRVGAGETQYF. The chain employs TRBV5-6 and TRBJ2-5, with D maybe TRBD1 (5 bases). Germline V gene lookup returns CDR1 SGHDT and CDR2 YYEEEE. Trimming stripped 4 bases from V and 5 bases from J, with 18 bases between. The length of the CDR3 is 15 residues.